The rows below give T cell receptor beta chains drawn from one sample of a study of T cells after yellow fever vaccination. TCRdb fed the 5' RACE reads into MiXCR, producing one record per CDR3 protein. The sample has about 300,000 distinct CDR3 sequences; approximately 10% are singletons. The source was CD4+ T cells sorted from PBMCs, collected 5 days after the yellow fever booster vaccination. All receptors derive from a man between 18 and 35 years old who received the YFV17D yellow fever vaccine. CDR3s include the opening cysteine and the closing phenylalanine or tryptophan. Each record gives: V gene, CDR3 length, CDR3 protein.

V gene: TRBV2; CDR3 length: 13; CDR3 protein: CASSDDAGNTIYF
V gene: TRBV5-1; CDR3 length: 14; CDR3 protein: CASSLVGDQETQYF
V gene: TRBV12-3/TRBV12-4; CDR3 length: 13; CDR3 protein: CASSPVFVHGYTF
V gene: TRBV9; CDR3 length: 14; CDR3 protein: CASSEGQGREPQHF
V gene: TRBV19; CDR3 length: 14; CDR3 protein: CASRWDDLNTEAFF
V gene: TRBV7-2; CDR3 length: 15; CDR3 protein: CASSFRRGGTDTQYF
V gene: TRBV5-8; CDR3 length: 15; CDR3 protein: CASSRSGGVANVLTF
V gene: TRBV15; CDR3 length: 16; CDR3 protein: CATSRGQGSSYNEQFF
V gene: TRBV5-1; CDR3 length: 14; CDR3 protein: CASSLGATSYGYTF
V gene: TRBV28; CDR3 length: 14; CDR3 protein: CASSKPGGAGELFF
V gene: TRBV12-3/TRBV12-4; CDR3 length: 15; CDR3 protein: CASSLHRGYTGELFF
V gene: TRBV9; CDR3 length: 14; CDR3 protein: CASSPDRGSQPQHF
V gene: TRBV7-2; CDR3 length: 16; CDR3 protein: CASSSPLRTSGNTIYF
V gene: TRBV6-4; CDR3 length: 18; CDR3 protein: CASSDSKIGLAGQETQYF
V gene: TRBV5-1; CDR3 length: 17; CDR3 protein: CASSASGTPGSGNTIYF
V gene: TRBV5-1; CDR3 length: 14; CDR3 protein: CASSPGQITDTQYF
V gene: TRBV7-2; CDR3 length: 15; CDR3 protein: CASSLGGAGNQPQHF
V gene: TRBV7-2; CDR3 length: 14; CDR3 protein: CASRERQGSSGYTF
V gene: TRBV10-3; CDR3 length: 17; CDR3 protein: CAISESRQGFSGNTIYF
V gene: TRBV4-3; CDR3 length: 14; CDR3 protein: CASSQETWGTEAFF
V gene: TRBV10-3; CDR3 length: 14; CDR3 protein: CAISETVPTYEQYF
V gene: TRBV27; CDR3 length: 13; CDR3 protein: CASRLTGNAEAFF
V gene: TRBV28; CDR3 length: 13; CDR3 protein: CASSEQGFDGYTF
V gene: TRBV5-1; CDR3 length: 15; CDR3 protein: CASSSGASNTGELFF
V gene: TRBV10-3; CDR3 length: 15; CDR3 protein: CAISEGQLVYNEQFF
V gene: TRBV30; CDR3 length: 16; CDR3 protein: CAWSVRGGLTYNEQFF
V gene: TRBV20-1; CDR3 length: 11; CDR3 protein: CSASYGDTQYF
V gene: TRBV5-1; CDR3 length: 15; CDR3 protein: CASSPRDSLAGGYTF
V gene: TRBV28; CDR3 length: 19; CDR3 protein: CASGGLAGAADSGANVLTF
V gene: TRBV7-9; CDR3 length: 13; CDR3 protein: CASSRGGGSPLHF
V gene: TRBV2; CDR3 length: 11; CDR3 protein: CASSADRVSFF
V gene: TRBV9; CDR3 length: 15; CDR3 protein: CASSDRATNTGELFF
V gene: TRBV7-2; CDR3 length: 15; CDR3 protein: CASSQGGRNYNEQFF
V gene: TRBV7-2; CDR3 length: 13; CDR3 protein: CASSLNQDNEQFF
V gene: TRBV20-1; CDR3 length: 14; CDR3 protein: CSARTWTATETQYF
V gene: TRBV5-1; CDR3 length: 14; CDR3 protein: CASSLTGHGETQYF
V gene: TRBV5-1; CDR3 length: 13; CDR3 protein: CASSAGGRYEQYF
V gene: TRBV11-2; CDR3 length: 14; CDR3 protein: CASSWRDRVSEQFF
V gene: TRBV9; CDR3 length: 14; CDR3 protein: CASSRRTGGSEAFF
V gene: TRBV10-3; CDR3 length: 15; CDR3 protein: CAISESQQGNSPLHF
V gene: TRBV7-3; CDR3 length: 12; CDR3 protein: CASSLIPGHYTF
V gene: TRBV29-1; CDR3 length: 12; CDR3 protein: CSARDVNTEAFF
V gene: TRBV12-3/TRBV12-4; CDR3 length: 13; CDR3 protein: CASSRIQGGVYTF
V gene: TRBV18; CDR3 length: 13; CDR3 protein: CASFRGQDTEAFF
V gene: TRBV6-5; CDR3 length: 14; CDR3 protein: CASSQGFRGEKLFF
V gene: TRBV7-2; CDR3 length: 14; CDR3 protein: CASSPSWVSDEQFF